The table lists the clone carrying this TCR beta chain with a few counts. Its matching antigen is unknown. Using RNA template, CDR3s of TCR alpha and beta were amplified with iRepertoire arm-PCR. One-step reverse transcription and amplification started from about 100-400 ng of tissue mRNA or PBMC total RNA. Each CDR3 protein gets one entry after TCRdb re-called the multiplex PCR reads with MiXCR. The sample lists about 130,000 distinct CDR3 sequences; around 25% were seen once. The CDR3 is made up of 14 amino acids. The germline V gene has CDR1 DFQATT and CDR2 SNEGSKA (reference sequence). V shed 6 bases and J shed 1 base, with 13 bases lying between them. This entry belongs to a study of glioma-infiltrating T cells. Study-wide findings and caveats: Non-neoplastic patients had below-expected tissue-blood divergence, while all gliomas exceeded expectation. Tissue and blood shared very few CDR3 sequences.

This sequence joins TRBV20-1 and TRBJ1-5; D might be TRBD1 (5 bases). The clonotype was recovered from a human donor with low-grade glioma or glioblastoma, undergoing nonglioma brain surgery, or in good health (not recorded which). Input material: glioma tissue, nonneoplastic brain tissue, or PBMCs (not recorded which). In DNA, the CDR3 is TGCAGTGCCCGACGGGGGTCCAGCAATCAGCCCCAGCATTTT. It is translated as CSARRGSSNQPQHF.